Shown below are 20 T cell receptor beta chains from a single sample sequenced in a study of T cell changes during pregnancy in multiple sclerosis. The method was immunoSEQ multiplex PCR; TCRdb's version includes in-frame clones alone and lacks a portion of them. The sample has about 77,000 clones; roughly 90% are singletons. Specimen: peripheral blood, collected before pregnancy. The source is a female donor with multiple sclerosis, enrolled in a pregnancy study.

The chain uses TRBV4-1 and TRBJ1-4, with 9 bases aligning to TRBD1. Looked up from germline, CDR1 is MGHRA and CDR2 is YSYEKL. CDR3 length equals 18 residues. V shed 0 bases, J shed 8 bases, and the junction held 13 bases outside the gene matches. CDR3 sequence: CASSQDPTTGTGWEKLFF. As DNA, the CDR3 is TGCGCCAGCAGCCAAGATCCTACCACCGGGACAGGGTGGGAAAAACTGTTTTTT.

This chain uses TRBV6-6 with TRBJ1-2, with TRBD1 as a possible D gene (5 bases). The germline CDR1 and CDR2 sequences are MNHNY and SVGAGI (reference sequence). The CDR3 loop spans 13 amino acids. V lost 4 bases, J lost 5 bases, and 11 bases lay in between. The CDR3 nucleotides read TGTGCCAGCAGTTTTTCCGACAGTTATGGCTACACCTTC. Residues: CASSFSDSYGYTF.

This chain links TRBV4-1 with TRBJ2-7; 9 bases match TRBD1. Trimming cost V 4 bases and J 4 bases; bases outside gene matches: 5. The germline CDR1 and CDR2 sequences are MGHRA and YSYEKL. The CDR3 consists of 14 residues. CDR3 loop: CASSPSGQGYEQYF. The CDR3 bases are TGCGCCAGCAGCCCCTCGGGACAGGGATACGAGCAGTACTTC.

The rearrangement uses TRBV5-5 and TRBJ1-3; D not resolved. Trimming removed 4 bases from V and 0 bases from J, with 8 bases in between. The CDR3 covers 14 residues. CDR1 SGHKS and CDR2 YYEKEE come from the germline V gene (reference sequence). CDR3 bases: TGTGCCAGCAGCACAGAGCTCTCTGGAAACACCATATATTTT. Its translation is CASSTELSGNTIYF.

This clone appeared a few times. V is TRBV5-6 and J is TRBJ1-2, with D tentatively TRBD1 (6 bases). The CDR3 sequence is 13 residues long. V lost 4 bases to trimming and J lost 2 bases, with 9 bases between them. The germline V gene encodes CDR1 SGHDT and CDR2 YYEEEE. In nucleotides, the CDR3 is TGTGCCAGCAGCAGTACAGGGAACTATGGCTACACCTTC. Its translation: CASSSTGNYGYTF. Looking up the rest from reference TRBV5-6 and TRBJ1-2 gives the full variable domain: DAGVTQSPTHLIKTRGQQVTLRCSPKSGHDTVSWYQQALGQGPQFIFQYYEEEERQRGNFPDRFSGHQFPNYSSELNVNALLLGDSALYLCASSSTGNYGYTFGSGTRLTVV.

This rearrangement joins TRBV4-3 to TRBJ2-1; weak D call: TRBD1 (5 bases). V was cut by 3 bases and J by 12 bases, with 12 bases left in between. Germline V lookup: CDR1 LGHNA, CDR2 YSLEER. CDR3 size: 12 residues. CDR3 bases: TGCGCCAGCAGCCATGGGGCGGCACCGCAGTTCTTC. This codes for CASSHGAAPQFF.

This chain connects TRBV5-4 to TRBJ2-2, with a weak D call TRBD1 (5 bases). CDR3 length: 15 residues. The V end was cut by 6 bases, the J end by 1 base, with 13 bases between. Germline lookup yields CDR1 SGHNT and CDR2 YYREEE (reference sequence). The CDR3 loop reads CASMGKGKNTGELFF. For the CDR3, the DNA is TGTGCCAGCATGGGAAAGGGGAAGAACACCGGGGAGCTGTTTTTT.

This clone was seen more than once but under ten times. The chain carries TRBV19 and TRBJ2-2; 8 bases are shared with TRBD1. V lost 7 bases, J lost 2 bases, and 6 bases stayed unmatched. Germline-derived CDR1 and CDR2 are LNHDA and SQIVND (reference sequence). The CDR3 has 15 amino acids. Here the CDR3 DNA reads TGTGCCAGTAAGAGGGACAGGCGCAACACCGGGGAGCTGTTTTTT. Its protein is CASKRDRRNTGELFF.

The rearrangement links TRBV11-3 to TRBJ2-7; D gene ambiguous. Trimming stripped 5 bases from V and 0 bases from J, with 8 bases between. The germline V gene encodes CDR1 SGHNT and CDR2 YENEEA. This CDR3 is built from 13 residues. CDR3 sequence: CASSPPGSYEQYF. The CDR3 DNA reads TGTGCCAGCAGCCCCCCAGGCTCCTACGAGCAGTACTTC.

This chain joins TRBV19 and TRBJ2-7; tentatively, D is TRBD2 (7 bases). V lost 3 bases and J lost 3, with 12 bases in between. In germline, CDR1 is LNHDA, CDR2 SQIVND (reference sequence). The CDR3 runs to 14 residues. The CDR3 spells CASSIRGDIYEQYF. CDR3 in DNA: TGTGCCAGTAGTATTCGGGGGGACATCTACGAGCAGTACTTC.

The chain employs TRBV11-2 and TRBJ2-7, with unresolved D. This CDR3 contains 14 residues. V was cut by 1 base and J by 3 bases, with 10 bases left in between. Germline CDR1 reads SGHAT; CDR2 reads FQNNGV. CDR3 bases: TGTGCCAGCAGCTTAGGAGTGGGCCTCTACGAGCAGTACTTC. Amino acids: CASSLGVGLYEQYF.

This chain uses TRBV6-1 with TRBJ1-4; TRBD1 agrees at 8 bases. The CDR3 is 14 residues long. The V gene end was trimmed by 7 bases and the J gene end by 6 bases; junction bases not matched to a gene: 7. The germline V gene has CDR1 MNHNS and CDR2 SASEGT. The CDR3 spells CASTRQGSYEKLFF. As DNA, the CDR3 is TGTGCCAGCACGCGACAGGGGTCCTATGAAAAACTGTTTTTT.

This sequence joins TRBV5-1 and TRBJ1-1; D may be TRBD1 (6 bases). The CDR3 runs 17 residues. The germline gives CDR1 SGHRS, CDR2 YFSETQ. The V and J ends lost 1 base and 3 bases respectively, with 19 bases between them. The CDR3 sequence: CASSLWRNRVSHTEAFF. Written as DNA, the CDR3 is TGCGCCAGCAGCTTGTGGAGGAACAGGGTATCGCACACTGAAGCTTTCTTT.

V usage is TRBV7-8 and J usage is TRBJ1-4; 9 bases are shared with TRBD1. With 5 bases clipped from V and 6 bases from J, the junction kept 16 bases outside the gene matches. CDR1 and CDR2 (germline): SGHVS, FQNEAQ. This CDR3 region has 18 residues. The chain's CDR3 is CASSTPDRGYRLYEKLFF. CDR3 nucleotides: TGTGCCAGCAGCACCCCGGACAGGGGATATAGATTATATGAAAAACTGTTTTTT.

The chain carries TRBV11-3 and TRBJ1-1; D unresolved. The CDR3 totals 13 residues. Germline V gives CDR1 SGHNT, CDR2 YENEEA. V was shortened by 4 bases and J by 0 bases, with 6 bases between the two germline ends. The CDR3 spells CASSSRLNTEAFF. The CDR3 DNA reads TGTGCCAGCAGCTCCCGTTTGAACACTGAAGCTTTCTTT.

This clone showed up just a few times. The chain carries TRBV2 and TRBJ2-5; D is unclear. Germline V CDR1 and CDR2: SNHLY, FYNNEI. The CDR3 consists of 12 residues. V lost 6 bases and J 2 bases, leaving 7 bases between the germline ends. The CDR3 is CASRALQETQYF. The CDR3, as DNA: TGTGCCAGCAGAGCTCTGCAAGAGACCCAGTACTTC.

This rearrangement joins TRBV27 to TRBJ1-4; 10 bases fit TRBD1. Trimming removed 5 bases from V and 2 bases from J; junction bases left unmatched: 11. CDR3 length: 18 residues. Germline V gene lookup returns CDR1 MNHEY and CDR2 SMNVEV (reference sequence). Written as DNA, the CDR3 is TGTGCCAGCAGTCCGGACAGGGGGATTTTGGATACTAATGAAAAACTGTTTTTT. Translating it yields CASSPDRGILDTNEKLFF.

The J gene is TRBJ2-1, the V gene TRBV27; TRBD2 agrees at 8 bases. This CDR3 spans 15 amino acids. Germline CDR1 reads MNHEY; CDR2 reads SMNVEV (reference sequence). V lost 3 bases to trimming and J lost 8 bases; unmatched junction nucleotides: 9. Here the CDR3 DNA reads TGTGCCAGCAGTTTTCCGTCAGCGGGGGTGTATGAGCAGTTCTTC. It yields the protein CASSFPSAGVYEQFF.

The chain links TRBV10-3 to TRBJ2-2, with 8 bases matching TRBD2. The CDR3 is 15 residues long. V shed 2 bases, J shed 3 bases, and the junction held 2 bases outside the gene matches. Germline values: CDR1 ENHRY, CDR2 SYGVKD. This CDR3 reads CAISERRGDTGELFF. The CDR3, as DNA: TGTGCCATCAGTGAGCGGCGGGGGGACACCGGGGAGCTGTTTTTT.

The CDR3 is CASSLGVRESGKLFF. CDR3 sequence (DNA): TGCGCCAGCAGCTTGGGGGTTCGGGAAAGTGGAAAACTGTTTTTT. The chain recombines TRBV5-1 with TRBJ1-4; no reliable D call. The germline CDR1 and CDR2 sequences are SGHRS and YFSETQ. CDR3 length equals 15 residues. V gave up 0 bases and J gave up 10 bases, with 16 bases separating them.